These 13 T cell receptor beta chains share one sample of origin, sequenced in a study of brain T cells in children with intractable seizures. The assay was immunoSEQ multiplex PCR, and TCRdb's table has in-frame clones only and misses some. This table holds approximately 330,000 clones, more than 85% found once. Time point indicated: blood from clinic visit 5 months post-surgery; TSC patient then seizure free. Material: peripheral blood, obtained roughly 5 months after surgery. The receptors shown here come from a boy under two years old with tuberous sclerosis and intractable seizures.

The CDR3: CASSLRTGPMGGYTF. DNA of the CDR3: TGTGCCAGCAGCTTAAGAACAGGGCCGATGGGAGGCTACACCTTC. V usage is TRBV7-9 and J usage is TRBJ1-2; D possibly corresponds to TRBD1 (6 bases). The CDR3 consists of 15 residues. Germline-derived CDR1 and CDR2 are SEHNR and FQNEAQ (reference sequence). V was shortened by 2 bases and J by 8 bases, with 18 bases between the two germline ends.

The gene calls are TRBV6-1 and TRBJ2-1, with unresolved D. The CDR3 loop spans 17 amino acids. The germline V gene encodes CDR1 MNHNS and CDR2 SASEGT. V dropped 2 bases and J dropped 0 bases, with 14 bases sitting between them. In DNA form, the CDR3 reads TGTGCCAGCAGTGAATTTATTAGCAAAGGCTCCTACAATGAGCAGTTCTTC. This codes for CASSEFISKGSYNEQFF.

CDR3 DNA sequence: TGTGCCAGCCGGGCGTTGGATACGCAGTATTTT. It encodes CASRALDTQYF. J is TRBJ2-3 and V is TRBV6-5; no definite D call. CDR3 length equals 11 residues. CDR1 and CDR2 (germline): MNHEY, SVGAGI. Trimming took 8 bases from V and 6 from J, leaving 9 bases between them.

The gene calls are TRBV9 and TRBJ2-7; TRBD1 agrees at 7 bases. Germline values: CDR1 SGDLS, CDR2 YYNGEE. V was pared by 3 bases and J by 4 bases, with 7 bases of the junction left unmatched. The CDR3 has 14 residues. The DNA for the CDR3 is TGTGCCAGCAGCGACCGGGACAGCCCATACGAGCAGTACTTC. It is translated as CASSDRDSPYEQYF.

The V and J genes are TRBV2 and TRBJ1-5, with a weak D call TRBD1 (6 bases). The CDR3 spans 14 residues. Germline V lookup: CDR1 SNHLY, CDR2 FYNNEI. The V end was cut by 11 bases, the J end by 1 base, with 15 bases between. DNA of the CDR3: TGTGCCTCAAACAGGGATGCGAGCAATCAGCCCCAGCATTTT. It specifies CASNRDASNQPQHF.

This rearrangement joins TRBV6-5 to TRBJ1-4; D not resolved. CDR3 size: 12 residues. Germline CDR1 is MNHEY and CDR2 is SVGAGI. CDR3 residues: CAISRLNEKLFF. In nucleotides, the CDR3 is TGTGCTATCTCCAGACTTAATGAAAAACTGTTTTTT.

The table lists this clone with a count of one. The chain links TRBV19 to TRBJ1-6; perhaps TRBD1 as D (6 bases). Looked up from germline, CDR1 is LNHDA and CDR2 is SQIVND (reference sequence). The CDR3 extends over 17 amino acids. The V gene lost 3 bases and the J gene lost 8 bases, with 20 bases spanning the gap. The CDR3 nucleotides are TGTGCCAGTAGTATTGGGACAAGTTTTTCCACGGATTCACCCCTCCACTTT. Protein: CASSIGTSFSTDSPLHF.

The rearrangement joins TRBV13 to TRBJ2-7; 16 positions agree with TRBD2. The junction had 14 bases not matched to a gene; V was cut back by 3 bases and J by 6 bases. Germline CDR1 and CDR2: PRHDT and FYEKMQ (reference sequence). The CDR3 runs to 19 residues. CDR3 region: CASSFIGTSGGAFGREQYF. In DNA, the CDR3 is TGTGCCAGCAGCTTCATCGGGACTAGCGGGGGGGCCTTCGGTCGCGAGCAGTACTTC.

The chain uses TRBV30 and TRBJ2-7, with D hard to call. The germline V and J ends were trimmed by 1 base and 6 bases, with 10 bases remaining between them. Germline V lookup: CDR1 GTSNPN, CDR2 SVGIG (reference sequence). There are 12 residues in the CDR3. In DNA, the CDR3 is TGTGCCTGGAGTGCCCCTGCCGCCGAGCAGTACTTC. Translated: CAWSAPAAEQYF.

The CDR3 spells CASSRPAGRTGELFF. The DNA for the CDR3 is TGCGCCAGCAGCCGGCCCGCCGGGCGCACCGGGGAGCTGTTTTTT. V is TRBV4-1 and J is TRBJ2-2, with D uncertain. The CDR3 length is 15 residues. V was clipped by 4 bases and J by 4 bases, with 13 bases between them. Germline-derived CDR1 and CDR2 are MGHRA and YSYEKL.

The chain couples TRBV19 to TRBJ2-3; 8 bases map to TRBD1. Losses at the gene ends were 6 bases for V and 1 base for J; bases not matched to a gene: 3. This CDR3 region has 14 residues. Germline V gene data show CDR1 as LNHDA and CDR2 as SQIVND (reference sequence). CDR3 in DNA: TGTGCCAGTAGCCCGACAGGGGGCACAGATACGCAGTATTTT. Protein sequence: CASSPTGGTDTQYF. Drawing the rest from reference TRBV19 and TRBJ2-3, the complete variable domain is DGGITQSPKYLFRKEGQNVTLSCEQNLNHDAMYWYRQDPGQGLRLIYYSQIVNDFQKGDIAEGYSVSREKKESFPLTVTSAQKNPTAFYLCASSPTGGTDTQYFGPGTRLTVL.

The chain uses TRBV14 and TRBJ2-1; D possibly corresponds to TRBD2 (5 bases). Looked up from germline, CDR1 is SGHDN and CDR2 is FVKESK. V was clipped by 0 bases and J by 4 bases, with 10 bases between them. The CDR3 sequence is 15 residues long. In nucleotides, the CDR3 is TGTGCCAGCAGCCAAGAAACGGACTGGTACAATGAGCAGTTCTTC. Amino acids: CASSQETDWYNEQFF.

This CDR3 reads CASRQVSNQPQHF. CDR3 sequence (DNA): TGTGCCAGTCGACAGGTCTCCAATCAGCCCCAGCATTTT. The chain employs TRBV2 and TRBJ1-5; D is perhaps TRBD1 (6 bases). The CDR3 spans 13 residues. Germline CDR1 SNHLY, CDR2 FYNNEI. The V gene lost 9 bases and the J gene lost 3 bases, with 12 bases spanning the gap.